This T cell receptor (beta chain) was profiled in a study of regulatory T cells in long-lasting Graves disease. About this clonotype: As yet, its antigen is unknown.

Trimming left V 4 bases short and J 0 bases short, with 10 bases between. Germline V gives CDR1 SGHVS, CDR2 FNYEAQ. CDR3 size: 15 residues. Study outcomes and limitations: Persistent cases of Graves' showed reduced TCR diversity relative to newly diagnosed patients. Gene preferences differed: TRBV28, TRBJ1-2, TRBJ2-5 in persistent cases.

Stated time point: newly diagnosed GD, antithyroid drugs for less than 3 months. Isolated PBMC RNA provided the starting material for the TCR library. Relying on iRepertoire HTBI primers and Arm-PCR of CDR3 regions, the team built TCR beta libraries. TCRdb re-called the multiplex PCR reads with MiXCR, one entry per CDR3 protein. This sample has some 200,000 distinct CDR3 sequences, with 15% to 20% found just once. These data were likewise used in another study, on T cells in Graves' hyperthyroidism and ophthalmopathy. That source notes: The primer set for the first-round RT-PCR of the TCR CDR3 was HTBI. The blood repertoire included most of the expanded thyroid clonotypes above 0.001.

The rearrangement uses TRBV7-6 and TRBJ2-1, with D perhaps TRBD2 (6 bases). The TCR comes from a woman aged 25 to 45 with Graves disease. The sequencing used peripheral blood mononuclear cells (PBMCs), collected at new diagnosis, from a patient treated with antithyroid drugs. CDR3 sequence: CASSSLTSSYNEQFF. CDR3 in DNA: TGTGCCAGCAGCTCTCTGACTAGCTCCTACAATGAGCAGTTCTTC.